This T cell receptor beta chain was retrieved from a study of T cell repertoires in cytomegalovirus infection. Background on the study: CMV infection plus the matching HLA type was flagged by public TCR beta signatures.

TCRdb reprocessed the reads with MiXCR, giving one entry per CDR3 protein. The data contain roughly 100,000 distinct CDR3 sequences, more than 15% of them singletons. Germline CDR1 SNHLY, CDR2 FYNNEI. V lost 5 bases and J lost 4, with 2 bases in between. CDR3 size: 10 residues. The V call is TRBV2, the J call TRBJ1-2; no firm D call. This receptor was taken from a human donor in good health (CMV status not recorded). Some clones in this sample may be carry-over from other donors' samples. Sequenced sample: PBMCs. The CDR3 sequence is CASSTYGYTF. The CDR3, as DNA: TGTGCCAGCAGTACCTATGGCTACACCTTC.